The entry that follows covers one T cell receptor (beta chain) sequence. Its antigen is currently unknown. All patients reached thyroid surgery having received no treatment beforehand. The data stem from a study of metastatic and nonmetastatic thyroid tumors. Study-level findings and limits: Malignant thyroid tumors reportedly exceeded benign nodules significantly in TCR beta diversity, with the difference appearing in blood and tumor.

Germline V lookup: CDR1 GTSNPN, CDR2 SVGIG (reference sequence). The CDR3 is made up of 10 amino acids. TCRdb used MiXCR to call clones anew from the PCR reads. Of more than 20,000 clones in the sample, about a fifth were seen once. Specimen: blood. The sequence was collected from a female donor with papillary thyroid cancer or a benign thyroid nodule (not recorded which). Some clones in this sample may be carry-over from other donors' samples. The genes are TRBV30 and TRBJ2-7; D gene uncertain. This chain's CDR3 is CPRRLDEQYF. The CDR3 DNA is TGTCCCCGGCGGCTTGACGAGCAGTACTTC.